This T cell receptor beta chain was captured by sequencing in a study of blood T cells in healthy people across ages (dated by TCRdb to between 2014 and 2016). For the wider study: In model experiments, template switching captured roughly one uniquely barcoded TCR beta cDNA molecule for every two T cells. Using deep sequencing normalized with unique cDNA molecular identifiers, the study measured how TCR beta repertoire diversity changes with age. The donors were divided into four age groups: young (average 16 years), middle-aged (about 39), aged (roughly 60) and long-lived (around 80). To avoid experimental bias, donors of different ages were spread randomly across the sequencing lanes. The study analyzed two additional independent replicas of 1 million unique cDNA reads from the same blood draw for two donors, one aged 18 to 29 and one aged 80 or older. Paper-wide results and their limitations: Conclusive comparison of naive and antigen-experienced compartments was prevented by the profiling of bulk unsorted PBMCs. As age increased, observed TCR beta diversity per million T cells dropped in a roughly linear way, and a significant reduction was already evident by age 40. Observed TCR beta diversity correlated strongly with the percentage of naive T cells measured by flow cytometry. Donor CMV infection status was unknown, potentially confounding age-related changes in expanded clonotypes. The long-lived group showed more naive CD4+ T cells, fewer expanded clones and increased TCR diversity than the aged group, suggesting age selection. Estimates of total diversity from one million sequenced T cells were regarded as lower bounds and underestimates.

Preparation of the library involved 5' RACE. TCRdb shows the sequencer as Illumina HiSeq 2500. The second PCR ran for about 6 to 11 cycles and used a J-beta primer mix along with a sample-barcoded 5' primer. A template-switch 5' adaptor carrying 12 random nucleotides introduced a unique molecular identifier onto each TCR beta cDNA molecule. At least 2.5 million CDR3-containing paired-end reads were obtained from each sample. All of the RNA was converted into first-strand cDNA using the Mint cDNA synthesis kit, with a TRBC-specific oligonucleotide serving as the primer. All cDNA was treated with uracil-DNA glycosylase and then went through a first 18-cycle PCR with the universal primers M1SS and BC2_uni_R. The paper's data handling went like this. For normalization, 1 million high-quality reads, each with a distinct molecular identifier, were randomly selected from each sample. Instead of being binned into consensus sequences, reads with shared molecular identifiers were discarded. MiTCR, with a Q25 quality threshold and the strictest error-elimination algorithm, was used for CDR3 identification, clonotype clustering and error correction. A nonparametric unseen species model with Euler transformation was used to estimate a lower bound on total TCR beta diversity. TCRdb cleaned the public reads at Q25 with fastp, built clones with MiXCR and kept in-frame beta chains. Each CDR3 protein gets just one entry, which takes the most common genes and DNA from the rows behind it. The authors' filters were not applied to this entry. Present in this sample are 1 million to 1.2 million distinct CDR3 sequences, roughly two fifths of which were seen just once. The ten largest clonotypes hold less than 15% of the sample.

Systemically healthy Caucasian individuals from Russia, 39 in total and aged about 6 to 95 years, were included as donors. Each donor gave ten milliliters of peripheral blood, collected into EDTA-treated Vacutainer tubes. PBMCs were isolated by Ficoll-Paque density-gradient centrifugation, with at least 6 million obtained per sample. Total RNA was extracted from PBMCs with Trizol reagent, with at least 6 micrograms obtained per sample. Naive CD45RAhigh/CD27high T cell percentages were measured by flow cytometry on a PBMC aliquot from every donor. As for this clonotype: Its specific antigen is unknown. No base quality values were provided; no much bigger clone lies one nucleotide off.

Sequencing was done on a sample of blood. The receptor was isolated from a man aged 18 to 35 in good health.

The CDR3 reads as follows: CASSLWLSAADMQYF. The DNA sequence is as follows: TGTGCCAGCAGTTTATGGCTATCGGCGGCAGATATGCAATATTTT. Rearrangement joined TRBV12-3 or TRBV12-4 to TRBJ2-3; a confident D gene designation cannot be given. V sheds 2 bases and J sheds 15 bases, leaving 24 bases between their ends. From its cysteine to its phenylalanine, the CDR3 spans 15 amino acids. The entry retains the CDR3 DNA only, 45 bases that are in frame from base 1.